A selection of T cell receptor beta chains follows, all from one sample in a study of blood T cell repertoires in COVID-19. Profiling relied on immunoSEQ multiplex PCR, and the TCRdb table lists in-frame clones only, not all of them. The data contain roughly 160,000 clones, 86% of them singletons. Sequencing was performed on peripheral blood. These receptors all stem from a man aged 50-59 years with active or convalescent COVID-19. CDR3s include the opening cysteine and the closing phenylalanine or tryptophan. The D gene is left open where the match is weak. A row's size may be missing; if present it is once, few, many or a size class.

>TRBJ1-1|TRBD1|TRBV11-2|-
TGTGCCAGCAGCAGACCTACAGGGGACGGCACTGAAGCTTTCTTT
CASSRPTGDGTEAFF
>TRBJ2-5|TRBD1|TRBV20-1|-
TGCAGTGCTAGTCTACAGGGGACCCCCGAAGAGACCCAGTACTTC
CSASLQGTPEETQYF
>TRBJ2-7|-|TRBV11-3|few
TGTGCCAGCAGCTTAGAAGGGGCGGCTAACTACGAGCAGTACTTC
CASSLEGAANYEQYF
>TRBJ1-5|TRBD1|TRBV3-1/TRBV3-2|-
TGTGCCAGCAGCCGCCGAGGGGTGGGACAGGGACATCAGCCCCAGCATTTT
CASSRRGVGQGHQPQHF
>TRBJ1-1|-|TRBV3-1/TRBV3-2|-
TGTGCCAGCAGCGCACTAAGGGGGAACACTGAAGCTTTCTTT
CASSALRGNTEAFF
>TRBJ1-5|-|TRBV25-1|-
TGTGCCAGCAGTGGACAGGGCAATCAGCCCCAGCATTTT
CASSGQGNQPQHF
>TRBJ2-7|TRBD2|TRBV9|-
TGTGCCAGCAGCGTTAGCGGGGGTTGGCTCGACGAGCAGTACTTC
CASSVSGGWLDEQYF
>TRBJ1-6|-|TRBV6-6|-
TGTGCCAGCAGTCTTAGTTGGCGGCCAGTCTCCTATAATTCACCCCTCCACTTT
CASSLSWRPVSYNSPLHF
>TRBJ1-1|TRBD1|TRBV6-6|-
TGTGCCAGCAGCGGGACAGGGATTACCATGAACACTGAAGCTTTCTTT
CASSGTGITMNTEAFF
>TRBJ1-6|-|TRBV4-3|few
TGCGCCAGCAGCCCTAGTTACAGGCTTAGTTCACCCCTCCACTTT
CASSPSYRLSSPLHF
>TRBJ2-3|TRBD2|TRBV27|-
TGTGCCAGCGATACGTTAGCGGGGGGGTCTGATACGCAGTATTTT
CASDTLAGGSDTQYF
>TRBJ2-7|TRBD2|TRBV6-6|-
TGTGCCAGCAGTTACTTTGCTAGCGGGGGACTCTACGAGCAGTACTTC
CASSYFASGGLYEQYF
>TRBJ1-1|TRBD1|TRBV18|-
TGTGCCAGCTCACCACTACAGGGGGCGAACGGTGAAGCTTTCTTT
CASSPLQGANGEAFF
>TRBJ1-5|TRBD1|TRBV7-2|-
TGTGCCAGCAGCCCCTACCCAACCGGGACAGGGGCCAATCAGCCCCAGCATTTT
CASSPYPTGTGANQPQHF
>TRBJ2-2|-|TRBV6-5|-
TGTGCCAGCAGTTATACCGGGACAAAGAACACCGGGGAGCTGTTTTTT
CASSYTGTKNTGELFF
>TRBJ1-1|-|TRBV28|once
TGTGCCAGCAGGTACATGGGCACTGATGGAGCTTTCTTT
CASRYMGTDGAFF
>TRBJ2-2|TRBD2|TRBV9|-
TGTGCCAGCAGCGCCCGACCTAGCGGGAGGATGATGACCGGGGAGCTGTTTTTT
CASSARPSGRMMTGELFF
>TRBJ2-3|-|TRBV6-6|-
TGTGCCAGCAGTCCACAGGGATCAACAGATACGCAGTATTTT
CASSPQGSTDTQYF
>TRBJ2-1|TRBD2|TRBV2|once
TGTGCCAGCAGTGACCCCGGTGGCCTAGCGGGAGGGAGCTCCTACAATGAGCAGTTCTTC
CASSDPGGLAGGSSYNEQFF
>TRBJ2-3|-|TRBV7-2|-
TGTGCCAGCAGCCAGGAGGACCTAGTTAGCACAGATACGCAGTATTTT
CASSQEDLVSTDTQYF
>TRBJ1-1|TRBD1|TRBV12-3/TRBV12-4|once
TGTGCCAGCAGTTTTGACAGGGTAGCTTTCTTT
CASSFDRVAFF
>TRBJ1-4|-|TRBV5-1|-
TGCGCCAGCAGTATCGGGTTTTATAATGAAAAACTGTTTTTT
CASSIGFYNEKLFF
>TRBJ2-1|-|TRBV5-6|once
TGTGCCAGCAGCTTCAGGGATGAGCAGTTCTTC
CASSFRDEQFF
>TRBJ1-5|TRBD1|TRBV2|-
TGTGCCAGCAAACTAGACCGGGACAGGGTAATGAATCAGCCCCAGCATTTT
CASKLDRDRVMNQPQHF
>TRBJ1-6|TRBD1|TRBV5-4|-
TGTGCCAGCAGCACTGACGGGACAGCGTATAATTCACCCCTCCACTTT
CASSTDGTAYNSPLHF
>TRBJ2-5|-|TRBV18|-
TGTGCCAGCTCAACGGTTGACCCGGGAACCCAGTACTTC
CASSTVDPGTQYF
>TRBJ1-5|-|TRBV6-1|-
TGTGCCAGCAGTGATCATAGGGGGACAAATAGCAATCAGCCCCAGCATTTT
CASSDHRGTNSNQPQHF
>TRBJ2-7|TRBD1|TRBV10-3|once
TGTGCCATCAGCGCAAGGACAGGGACCTACGAGCAGTACTTC
CAISARTGTYEQYF
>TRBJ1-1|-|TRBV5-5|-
TGTGCCAGCAGCTTGTATCTGAACACTGAAGCTTTCTTT
CASSLYLNTEAFF
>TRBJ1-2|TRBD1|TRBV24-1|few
TGTGCCACCAGTGATTCTTGGACAGGGGATGGCTACACCTTC
CATSDSWTGDGYTF
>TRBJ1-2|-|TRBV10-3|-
TGTGCCATCAGGGCCAGGTCGGGGGATTATGGCTACACCTTC
CAIRARSGDYGYTF
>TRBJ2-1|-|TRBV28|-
TGTGCCAGCAGTTTACTTAGCGCCCACAATGAGCAGTTCTTC
CASSLLSAHNEQFF
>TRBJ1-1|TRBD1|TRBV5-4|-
TGTGCCAGCAGCAGGACAGGTCTGACTGAAGCTTTCTTT
CASSRTGLTEAFF
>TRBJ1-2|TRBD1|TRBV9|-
TGTGCCAGCAGCGTAGCCTTTGGGACAGGGAGAAACTATGGCTACACCTTC
CASSVAFGTGRNYGYTF
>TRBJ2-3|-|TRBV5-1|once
TGCGCCAGCAGCTTGAGCGCGCGGATTAGCACAGATACGCAGTATTTT
CASSLSARISTDTQYF
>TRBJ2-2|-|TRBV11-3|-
TGTGCCAGCCAAGACAGAAACGCGAACACCGGGGAGCTGTTTTTT
CASQDRNANTGELFF
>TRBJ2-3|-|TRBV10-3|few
TGTGCCATCAGTGAGTCCGTAGGCACAGATACGCAGTATTTT
CAISESVGTDTQYF
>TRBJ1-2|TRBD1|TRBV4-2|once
TGTGCCAGCAGCCAAGGACAGGGCTATGGCTACACCTTC
CASSQGQGYGYTF
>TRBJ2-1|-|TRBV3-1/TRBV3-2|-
TGTGCCAGCAGCCGGGAACAGGGAATCTTCAATGAGCAGTTCTTC
CASSREQGIFNEQFF
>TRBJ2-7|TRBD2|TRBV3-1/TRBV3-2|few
TGTGCCAGCAGCCAAGTAGCGGGGGGTTACCAGCAGTACTTC
CASSQVAGGYQQYF
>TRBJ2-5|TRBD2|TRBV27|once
TGTGCCAGCAGTCTCTCCCCTAGCGGCCAAGAGACCCAGTACTTC
CASSLSPSGQETQYF
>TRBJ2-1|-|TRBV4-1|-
TGCGCCAGCAGCCAAGATCAGGGGCCCCTCTACAATGAGCAGTTCTTC
CASSQDQGPLYNEQFF
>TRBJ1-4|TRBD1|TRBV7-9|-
TGTGCCAGCAGCCTCCTGACAGGGGGGAATGAAAAACTGTTTTTT
CASSLLTGGNEKLFF
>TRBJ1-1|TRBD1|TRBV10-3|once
TGTGCCATCAGACCGCGAACGGGACAGACGAACACTGAAGCTTTCTTT
CAIRPRTGQTNTEAFF
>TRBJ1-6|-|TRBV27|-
TGTGCCAGCAGTTTAGGCAGGTTAGATTCACCCCTCCACTTT
CASSLGRLDSPLHF
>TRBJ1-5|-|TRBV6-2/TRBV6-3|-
TGTGCCAGCAGTTATGGCAGGGGACCTTATCAGCCCCAGCATTTT
CASSYGRGPYQPQHF
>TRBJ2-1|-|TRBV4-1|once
TGCGCCAGCAGCCAAGAAACCCGACATGGGTTTGAGCAGTTCTTC
CASSQETRHGFEQFF
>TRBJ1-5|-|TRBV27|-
TGTGCCAGCAGTTTAGTTTGGACACCATATAGCAATCAGCCCCAGCATTTT
CASSLVWTPYSNQPQHF
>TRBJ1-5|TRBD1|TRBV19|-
TGTGCCAGTAGTGTATCAGGGGGTAGTCAGCCCCAGCATTTT
CASSVSGGSQPQHF
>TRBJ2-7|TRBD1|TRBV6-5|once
TGTGCCAGCAGTTTACTGGGGGTGGGACAGGTCTACGAGCAGTACTTC
CASSLLGVGQVYEQYF
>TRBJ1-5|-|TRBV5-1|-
TGCGCCAGCAGCTTCGACAGTCAAGGTGGGCCCCAGCATTTT
CASSFDSQGGPQHF
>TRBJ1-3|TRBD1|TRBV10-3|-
TGTGCCGCAGGGGGTCTCTCTGGAAACACCATATATTTT
CAAGGLSGNTIYF
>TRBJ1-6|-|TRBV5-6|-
TGTGCCAGCAGCTCTTTGACAGGAGGCGGTTCACCCCTCCACTTT
CASSSLTGGGSPLHF
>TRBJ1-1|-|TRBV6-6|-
TGTGCCAGCAGGGACAGAAAAAGGGGGAACACTGAAGCTTTCTTT
CASRDRKRGNTEAFF
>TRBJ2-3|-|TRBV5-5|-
TGTGCCAGCAGCTTGTCTGTTGTTCGCACAGATACGCAGTATTTT
CASSLSVVRTDTQYF
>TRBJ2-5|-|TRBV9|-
TGTGCCAGCAGCCCACGGACACGACAAGAGACCCAGTACTTC
CASSPRTRQETQYF
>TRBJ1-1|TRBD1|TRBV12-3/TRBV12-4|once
TGTGCCAGCAGTTCAACAGGGGGGCCTTTCTTT
CASSSTGGPFF
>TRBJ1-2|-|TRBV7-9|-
TGTGCCAGCAGCCGAGGGCGCGTTAACTATGGCTACACCTTC
CASSRGRVNYGYTF
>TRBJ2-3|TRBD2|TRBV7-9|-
TGTGCCAGCAGCCGAGGGACTAGCGGGGGGATTGATACGCAGTATTTT
CASSRGTSGGIDTQYF